Below are 4 T cell receptor beta chains sequenced from a single sample in a study of Ad26.COV2.S vaccination and SARS-CoV-2 variants. The repertoire was sequenced with immunoSEQ multiplex PCR; TCRdb's copy has only in-frame clones and lacks some. The sample yields hundreds of thousands of clones, 86% seen once. The sample's treatment: roughly 19 received Ad26.COV2.S at low or high dose, single or two shots; several received placebo; per-sample allocation not given. Day 63 after the first vaccine or placebo injection was the time point for sampling. The sample here was peripheral blood, taken in a trial of Ad26.COV2.S vaccine versus placebo. The source is a person between 18 and 59 years old who received the Ad26.COV2.S COVID-19 vaccine or a placebo.

This chain links TRBV4-3 with TRBJ1-6, with a tentative D call TRBD1 (6 bases). This CDR3 is built from 19 residues. V was trimmed by 1 base and J by 0 bases, leaving 16 bases between them. Germline values: CDR1 LGHNA, CDR2 YSLEER. CDR3 in DNA: TGCGCCAGCAGCCAAGGGAGCGGGACATCGAGCTCCTATAATTCACCCCTCCACTTT. Its translation is CASSQGSGTSSSYNSPLHF.

The genes are TRBV28 and TRBJ1-5; 7 bases fit TRBD1. The CDR3 runs to 13 residues. CDR1 is MDHEN and CDR2 is SYDVKM in the germline V gene. V was clipped by 11 bases and J by 5 bases; unmatched bases: 9. CDR3 sequence: CAGNRGLDQPQHF. The CDR3 DNA reads as TGTGCCGGAAACAGGGGTTTGGATCAGCCCCAGCATTTT.

The chain uses TRBV4-1 and TRBJ1-5; 7 bases align to TRBD1. The CDR3 is 19 residues long. The J segment lost 0 bases and the V segment lost 3 bases, leaving 14 bases of the junction unmatched. The V gene's germline CDR1 is MGHRA and CDR2 YSYEKL. Here the CDR3 DNA reads TGCGCCAGCAGCCATCGTGGGGGCAGGGGGGCTATTAGCAATCAGCCCCAGCATTTT. Amino acids: CASSHRGGRGAISNQPQHF.

The count of this clone is one. The chain combines TRBV10-3 with TRBJ2-7, with a tentative D call TRBD2 (6 bases). The CDR3 runs to 15 residues. CDR1 is ENHRY and CDR2 is SYGVKD in the germline V gene. Trimming pared 8 bases from V and 7 bases from J, leaving 24 bases between. The CDR3 DNA reads TGTGCCATCCGAGTTTCGGGGGACGGCTCGGGAGAGCAGTACTTC. Translated, it gives CAIRVSGDGSGEQYF.